The 21 T cell receptor beta chains reported below all come from one sample, sequenced in a study of T cell repertoires in breast cancer. Primers covering all TCR V genes were used in emulsion RT-PCR on CD8+ T cells. Blocking oligonucleotides added to a second nested PCR suppressed unpaired genes. In TCRdb, the emulsion pairing reads were re-called with MiXCR into one record per CDR3 protein. The sample has some 37,000 distinct CDR3 sequences; 45% are singletons. The sample was CD8+ T cells. The origin of the receptors is a pool of human donors with breast cancer or a healthy control (not recorded which).

This clonotype has only a few counts. The chain uses TRBV6-1 and TRBJ2-7; no definite D call. The CDR3 has 12 residues. In germline, CDR1 is MNHNS, CDR2 SASEGT. V lost 4 bases, J lost 2 bases, and 6 bases lay in between. DNA for the CDR3: TGTGCCAGCAGTGGGGCTACCTACGAGCAGTACTTC. As protein: CASSGATYEQYF.

This clonotype was seen a few times. J is TRBJ1-1 and V is TRBV6-1, with D possibly matching TRBD1 (5 bases). Germline lookup yields CDR1 MNHNS and CDR2 SASEGT. The germline V and J ends were trimmed by 8 bases and 5 bases, with 15 bases remaining between them. The CDR3 spans 13 residues. This chain's CDR3 is CASVQGRETEAFF. The CDR3 nucleotides read TGTGCCAGCGTCCAGGGAAGAGAAACTGAAGCTTTCTTT.

This clonotype appeared a few times. The V call is TRBV4-2, the J call TRBJ2-7, with 8 bases fitting TRBD2. V was pared by 0 bases and J by 0 bases, with 4 bases of the junction left unmatched. The CDR3 length is 16 residues. Looked up from germline, CDR1 is LGHNA and CDR2 is YNFKEQ. Here the CDR3 reads CASSQDSAGASYEQYF. The CDR3 nucleotides are TGTGCCAGCAGCCAAGATTCAGCGGGGGCCTCCTACGAGCAGTACTTC.

The chain carries TRBV6-1 and TRBJ1-2, with D maybe TRBD1 (6 bases). V was pared by 10 bases and J by 2 bases, with 14 bases between. Germline CDR1 MNHNS, CDR2 SASEGT. The CDR3 is made up of 13 amino acids. CDR3 DNA sequence: TGTGCCACCGTTAATACAGGGAACTATGGCTACACCTTC. Protein sequence: CATVNTGNYGYTF.

This clonotype was seen a single time. This chain joins TRBV10-3 and TRBJ2-6; D might be TRBD1 (6 bases). Between the trimmed V and J ends, which lost 8 bases and 6 bases, there was a span of 17 bases. CDR3 length: 15 amino acids. The germline V gene encodes CDR1 ENHRY and CDR2 SYGVKD. The CDR3 DNA follows: TGTGCCATCGCACCAACAGGGTATAAGGCCAACGTCCTGACTTTC. Translating it yields CAIAPTGYKANVLTF.

This chain uses TRBV27 with TRBJ1-2; D perhaps matches TRBD1 (6 bases). Germline V gene data show CDR1 as MNHEY and CDR2 as SMNVEV (reference sequence). Trimming removed 2 bases at V and 4 bases at J, with 20 bases between. The CDR3 contains 17 residues. CDR3 sequence reads: CASSLVGTRGRPYGYTF. The CDR3 nucleotides are TGTGCCAGCAGTTTAGTCGGGACAAGGGGACGACCCTATGGCTACACCTTC.

The chain employs TRBV27 and TRBJ2-5; possible D gene TRBD2, 6 bases. Looked up from germline, CDR1 is MNHEY and CDR2 is SMNVEV (reference sequence). The CDR3 consists of 13 residues. The V and J ends lost 0 bases and 9 bases respectively, with 11 bases between them. The CDR3 loop reads CASSLSWGEAQYF. DNA of the CDR3: TGTGCCAGCAGTTTATCCTGGGGGGAGGCCCAGTACTTC.

This clonotype was seen only a few times. V is TRBV10-2 and J is TRBJ1-1; 7 positions match TRBD1. Per the germline V gene, CDR1 is WSHSY and CDR2 is SAAADI. The CDR3 sequence is 12 residues long. V lost 5 bases to trimming and J lost 5 bases; unmatched junction nucleotides: 2. The CDR3 reads CASSQGQTEAFF. As DNA, the CDR3 is TGCGCCAGCAGTCAGGGACAGACTGAAGCTTTCTTT.

The chain couples TRBV20-1 to TRBJ1-1, with D unclear. The CDR3 contains 14 residues. V lost 3 bases to trimming and J lost 0 bases, with 11 bases between them. Germline lookup yields CDR1 DFQATT and CDR2 SNEGSKA (reference sequence). CDR3 nucleotide sequence: TGCAGTGCTAGGTCAGGCAATATGAACACTGAAGCTTTCTTT. This codes for CSARSGNMNTEAFF.

The rearrangement joins TRBV14 to TRBJ2-7, with D unresolved. The CDR3 covers 13 residues. V was clipped by 1 base and J by 8 bases, with 12 bases between them. Germline V lookup: CDR1 SGHDN, CDR2 FVKESK. CDR3: CASSQVVLDQQYF. The CDR3 nucleotides read TGTGCCAGCAGCCAAGTTGTCCTGGATCAGCAGTACTTC.

At least ten counts were recorded for this clonotype. The chain has TRBV11-2 and TRBJ2-1; weak D call: TRBD1 (6 bases). There are 14 residues in the CDR3. Germline lookup yields CDR1 SGHAT and CDR2 FQNNGV. V dropped 5 bases and J dropped 4 bases, with 12 bases sitting between them. The CDR3 loop is CASSPRTEYNEQFF. CDR3 in DNA: TGTGCCAGCAGCCCACGGACAGAATACAATGAGCAGTTCTTC.

This sequence joins TRBV2 and TRBJ2-7, with 7 bases fitting TRBD1. Germline V gives CDR1 SNHLY, CDR2 FYNNEI. The CDR3 sequence is 16 residues long. The V and J ends lost 4 bases and 0 bases, in that order; junction bases with no gene match: 9. In DNA form, the CDR3 reads TGTGCCAGCAGTGCCCGGGACAGCGACAGCTCCTACGAGCAGTACTTC. Translation gives CASSARDSDSSYEQYF.

The CDR3 loop reads CASSPGGLYEQYF. The CDR3 bases are TGTGCCAGCTCACCCGGGGGGCTCTACGAGCAGTACTTC. The V call is TRBV18, the J call TRBJ2-7, with a weak D call TRBD2 (7 bases). Trimming took 3 bases from V and 3 from J, leaving 9 bases between them. Germline assignment: CDR1 KGHSH and CDR2 LQKENI. The length of the CDR3 is 13 residues. Full variable domain (remainder filled in from reference TRBV18 and TRBJ2-7): NAGVMQNPRHLVRRRGQEARLRCSPMKGHSHVYWYRQLPEEGLKFMVYLQKENIIDESGMPKERFSAEFPKEGPSILRIQQVVRGDSAAYFCASSPGGLYEQYFGPGTRLTVT.

This clonotype was counted between two and nine times. This rearrangement joins TRBV20-1 to TRBJ2-3; D may be TRBD1 (5 bases). Germline V gene data show CDR1 as DFQATT and CDR2 as SNEGSKA (reference sequence). Deletions cut 6 bases from V and 6 bases from J, with 10 bases between. CDR3 size: 11 residues. CDR3 protein: CSALKGDTQYF. CDR3 coding DNA: TGCAGTGCCTTAAAGGGGGATACGCAGTATTTT.

This chain links TRBV4-2 with TRBJ2-1; D unclear. The germline gives CDR1 LGHNA, CDR2 YNFKEQ. Trimming pared 1 base from V and 0 bases from J, leaving 10 bases between. The CDR3 is 16 residues long. CDR3 loop: CASSQGAEDSYNEQFF. CDR3 nucleotides: TGTGCCAGCAGCCAAGGGGCCGAAGACTCCTACAATGAGCAGTTCTTC.

This clonotype has just a few counts. V is TRBV12-3 or TRBV12-4 and J is TRBJ2-5; unclear D gene. Deletions cut 3 bases from V and 5 bases from J, with 10 bases between. The CDR3 is 13 residues long. The CDR3 DNA sequence: TGTGCCAGCAGTTTCTCCGGCCCGGAGACCCAGTACTTC. It specifies CASSFSGPETQYF.

A remark on this clonotype: Sequence at one end of the junction differs from germline and may be a read error. The chain carries TRBV4-1 and TRBJ1-1; 9 nucleotides line up with TRBD1. CDR3 length: 15 residues. CDR1 MGHRA and CDR2 YSYEKL come from the germline V gene. DNA for the CDR3: TGCGCCAGCAGCCAGAGGACAGGGGACGGCACTAAAGCTTTCTTT. Amino acids: CASSQRTGDGTKAFF.

The chain couples TRBV5-1 to TRBJ2-1; maybe TRBD2 (5 bases). Per germline, CDR1 SGHRS and CDR2 YFSETQ. Deletions cut 1 base from V and 0 bases from J, with 8 bases between. The length of the CDR3 is 15 residues. CDR3 nucleotides: TGCGCCAGCAGCTTGACGGGGAGCTCCTACAATGAGCAGTTCTTC. It specifies CASSLTGSSYNEQFF.

The table lists this clonotype with a count of one. The rearrangement uses TRBV11-3 and TRBJ2-2; 8 nucleotides match TRBD1. The CDR3 contains 18 residues. V shed 0 bases and J 0 bases; nucleotides not matched to a gene: 6. The germline gives CDR1 SGHNT, CDR2 YENEEA. Written as DNA, the CDR3 is TGTGCCAGCAGCTTAGATTTAACGGACAGGGCGAACACCGGGGAGCTGTTTTTT. Translated: CASSLDLTDRANTGELFF.

The sample holds a few counts of this clonotype. V gene TRBV4-1 combines with J gene TRBJ1-4; TRBD1 might be the D (6 bases). The V end lost 5 bases, the J end lost 2 bases, and 15 bases lay between the germline ends. There are 16 residues in the CDR3. CDR1 and CDR2 (germline): MGHRA, YSYEKL. The CDR3 protein is CASSSGGRATNEKLFF. For the CDR3, the DNA is TGCGCCAGCAGCTCGGGGGGCAGGGCTACTAATGAAAAACTGTTTTTT.

V is TRBV11-1 and J is TRBJ1-1, with D unclear. This CDR3 contains 14 residues. V was shortened by 1 base and J by 1 base, with 7 bases between the two germline ends. CDR1 and CDR2 from the germline V gene are SGHAT and FQDESV (reference sequence). CDR3 coding DNA: TGTGCCAGCAGCTTAGGTGACACGAACACTGAAGCTTTCTTT. Protein product: CASSLGDTNTEAFF.